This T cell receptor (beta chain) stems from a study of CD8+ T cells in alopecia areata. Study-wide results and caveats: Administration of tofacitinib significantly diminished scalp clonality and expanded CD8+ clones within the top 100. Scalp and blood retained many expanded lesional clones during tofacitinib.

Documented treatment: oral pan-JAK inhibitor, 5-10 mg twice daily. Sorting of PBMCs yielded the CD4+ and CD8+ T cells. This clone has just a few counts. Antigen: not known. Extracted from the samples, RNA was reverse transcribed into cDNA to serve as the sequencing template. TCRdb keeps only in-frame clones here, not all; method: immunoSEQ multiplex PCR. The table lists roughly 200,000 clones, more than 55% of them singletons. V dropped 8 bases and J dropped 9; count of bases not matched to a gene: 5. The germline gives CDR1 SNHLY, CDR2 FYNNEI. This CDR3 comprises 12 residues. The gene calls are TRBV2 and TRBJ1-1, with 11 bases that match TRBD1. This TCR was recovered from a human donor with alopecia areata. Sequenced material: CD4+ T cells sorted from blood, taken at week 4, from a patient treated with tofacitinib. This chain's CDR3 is CASRDRGDQAFF. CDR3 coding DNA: TGTGCCAGCCGGGACAGGGGGGATCAAGCTTTCTTT. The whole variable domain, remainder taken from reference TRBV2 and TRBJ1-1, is EPEVTQTPSHQVTQMGQEVILRCVPISNHLYFYWYRQILGQKVEFLVSFYNNEISEKSEIFDDQFSVERPDGSNFTLKIRSTKLEDSAMYFCASRDRGDQAFFGQGTRLTVV.